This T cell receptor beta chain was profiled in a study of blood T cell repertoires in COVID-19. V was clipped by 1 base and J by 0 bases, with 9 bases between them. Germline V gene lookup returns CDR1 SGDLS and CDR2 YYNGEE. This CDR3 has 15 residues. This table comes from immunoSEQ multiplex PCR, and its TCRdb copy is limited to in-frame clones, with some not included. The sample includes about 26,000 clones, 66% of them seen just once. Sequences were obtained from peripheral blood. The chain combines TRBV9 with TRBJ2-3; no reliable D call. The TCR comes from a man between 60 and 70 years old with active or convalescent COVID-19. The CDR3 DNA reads TGTGCCAGCAGCGTAACTGCTTCTAGCACAGATACGCAGTATTTT. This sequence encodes CASSVTASSTDTQYF.